The 11 T cell receptor beta chains below were found in one sample sequenced in a study of T-cell reconstitution after alpha-beta-depleted transplantation in children. Unique molecular identifiers were incorporated into the prepared TCRbeta library. In TCRdb, the PCR reads were re-called with MiXCR into one record per CDR3 protein. The table records 250,000 to 300,000 distinct CDR3 sequences, approximately 10% of them present only once. This sample comprised peripheral blood, obtained 180 days after TCRalphabeta/CD19-depleted stem cell transplant. Receptors were obtained from a male patient between 2 and 15 years old who had a stem cell transplant for chronic granulomatous disease, so the T cells may come from the graft donor.

This clonotype was recorded at least ten times. The chain links TRBV20-1 to TRBJ2-5; no clear D gene. This CDR3 has 13 residues. V was shortened by 0 bases and J by 3 bases, with 8 bases between the two germline ends. Germline assignment: CDR1 DFQATT and CDR2 SNEGSKA (reference sequence). Here the CDR3 reads CSARDHWEETQYF. For the CDR3, the DNA is TGCAGTGCTAGAGATCACTGGGAAGAGACCCAGTACTTC.

There are a few counts of this clonotype. V is TRBV4-3 and J is TRBJ2-7; the D call may be TRBD1 or TRBD2 (5 bases each). There are 16 residues in the CDR3. The V gene lost 0 bases and the J gene lost 6 bases, with 18 bases spanning the gap. Germline values: CDR1 LGHNA, CDR2 YSLEER. The CDR3 is CASSQDLRDLPGEQYF. In DNA, the CDR3 is TGCGCCAGCAGCCAAGATCTACGGGACCTTCCGGGCGAGCAGTACTTC.

A word on this clonotype: This clone may be a read error of a much larger clone one base away. The genes are TRBV7-2 and TRBJ2-1; 12 nucleotides match TRBD2. This CDR3 spans 15 amino acids. Germline loops: CDR1 SGHTA, CDR2 FQGNSA. DNA of the CDR3: TGTGCCAGCAGCTTAAGACTAGCGGGAGTCGATGATCAGTTCTTC. Translation: CASSLRLAGVDDQFF.

Many counts were recorded for this clonotype. The rearrangement joins TRBV5-1 to TRBJ2-1, with no clear D. Germline CDR1 SGHRS, CDR2 YFSETQ. V lost 0 bases and J lost 9, with 10 bases in between. The CDR3 consists of 13 residues. The CDR3 DNA reads TGCGCCAGCAGCTTGGCCCCACCCGGTGAGCAGTTCTTC. This encodes CASSLAPPGEQFF.

V usage is TRBV12-3 or TRBV12-4 and J usage is TRBJ1-2; the D gene is possibly TRBD1 (6 bases). V was trimmed by 6 bases and J by 3 bases, leaving 20 bases between them. The CDR3 length is 16 residues. This CDR3 is CASSSATGRGDYGYTF. The CDR3 region has the DNA TGTGCCAGCAGCTCTGCCACAGGGAGGGGAGACTATGGCTACACCTTC.

The sample holds many counts of this clonotype. V usage is TRBV18 and J usage is TRBJ2-1, with 8 bases that match TRBD2. The CDR3 length is 19 residues. Germline V gives CDR1 KGHSH, CDR2 LQKENI. With V trimmed by 2 bases and J by 0 bases, 12 bases remained unmatched. In DNA, the CDR3 is TGTGCCAGCTCACCAAGAGGACTAGCCTTCCCTCTCTCCTACAATGAGCAGTTCTTC. Translating it yields CASSPRGLAFPLSYNEQFF.

This clonotype showed up just once. This may be a read error: a much more frequent sequence differs by one nucleotide. The rearrangement uses TRBV29-1 and TRBJ1-1; no definite D call. Germline loops: CDR1 SQVTM, CDR2 ANQGSEA. The CDR3 has 13 residues. CDR3 sequence: CNVEVGLDTEAFF. In nucleotides, the CDR3 is TGCAACGTTGAGGTGGGGTTGGACACTGAAGCTTTCTTT.

This clonotype occurred a few times. V gene TRBV12-3 or TRBV12-4 combines with J gene TRBJ1-5; D gene uncertain. V was pared by 5 bases and J by 4 bases, with 12 bases between. The CDR3 has 14 residues. This chain's CDR3 is CASSPGYLNQPQHF. The CDR3 region has the DNA TGTGCCAGCAGTCCGGGATACCTTAATCAGCCCCAGCATTTT.

At least ten counts were recorded for this clonotype. This chain joins TRBV20-1 and TRBJ2-7, with D possibly being TRBD1 or TRBD2 (5 bases each). CDR1 is DFQATT and CDR2 is SNEGSKA in the germline V gene (reference sequence). Between the trimmed V and J ends, which lost 1 base and 1 base, there was a span of 8 bases. The length of the CDR3 is 13 residues. The CDR3 reads CSARGDGSYEQYF. The CDR3 DNA follows: TGCAGTGCTAGAGGGGACGGATCCTACGAGCAGTACTTC.

This clonotype was recorded many times. The V gene is TRBV28, the J gene TRBJ2-3, with 7 positions matching TRBD2. With 6 bases clipped from V and 2 bases from J, the junction kept 8 bases outside the gene matches. The germline V gene has CDR1 MDHEN and CDR2 SYDVKM. CDR3 size: 15 residues. The CDR3 here is CASRSAGIYTDTQYF. CDR3 nucleotide sequence: TGTGCCAGCAGATCAGCGGGAATATACACAGATACGCAGTATTTT. Variable domain in full (rest from reference TRBV28 and TRBJ2-3): DVKVTQSSRYLVKRTGEKVFLECVQDMDHENMFWYRQDPGLGLRLIYFSYDVKMKEKGDIPEGYSVSREKKERFSLILESASTNQTSMYLCASRSAGIYTDTQYFGPGTRLTVL.

This clonotype was detected many times. This sequence joins TRBV10-3 and TRBJ2-3, with a tentative D call TRBD1 (6 bases). Germline assignment: CDR1 ENHRY and CDR2 SYGVKD. V was shortened by 7 bases and J by 0 bases, with 14 bases between the two germline ends. CDR3 length: 15 amino acids. The CDR3 region has the DNA TGTGCCATCACATGGACAGCTTCTAGCACAGATACGCAGTATTTT. Translating gives CAITWTASSTDTQYF.